This TCR beta chain was obtained from a study of shared clonotypes between healthy human individuals. Trimming cost V 4 bases and J 1 base, with 5 bases left between them. This CDR3 is 13 amino acids long. From germline, CDR1 is MNHNY and CDR2 SVGAGI (reference sequence). Clones were sequenced by immunoSEQ multiplex PCR, and TCRdb holds only the in-frame ones, with some missing. The table has 230,000 or so clones, just over 65% seen once. The genes are TRBV6-6 and TRBJ2-1; no clear D. Sequencing was performed on memory CD4+ T cells sorted from blood. Subset denoted: CD45RA-negative fraction. The TCR was taken from a man younger than 45 in good health. The CDR3 DNA follows: TGTGCCAGCAGTTTTAGATCCTACAATGAGCAGTTCTTC. Amino acids: CASSFRSYNEQFF.